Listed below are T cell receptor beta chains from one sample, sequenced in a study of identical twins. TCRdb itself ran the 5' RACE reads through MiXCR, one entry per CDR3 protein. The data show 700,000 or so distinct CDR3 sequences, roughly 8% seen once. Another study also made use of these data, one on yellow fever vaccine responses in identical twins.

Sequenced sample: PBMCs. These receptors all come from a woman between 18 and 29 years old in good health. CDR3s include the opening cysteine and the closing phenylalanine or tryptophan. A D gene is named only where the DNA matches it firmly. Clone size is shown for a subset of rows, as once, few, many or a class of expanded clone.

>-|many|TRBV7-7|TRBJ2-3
CASSPWGSDTQYF
TGTGCTAGCAGCCCATGGGGATCAGATACGCAGTATTTT
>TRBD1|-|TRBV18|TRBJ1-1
CASSEQGAVNTEAFF
TGTGCCAGCTCAGAACAGGGGGCGGTGAACACTGAAGCTTTCTTT
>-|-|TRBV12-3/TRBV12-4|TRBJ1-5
CASSLVRTYSNQPQHF
TGTGCCAGCAGTTTAGTAAGGACTTATAGCAATCAGCCCCAGCATTTT
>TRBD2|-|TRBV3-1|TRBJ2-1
CASSPIGTSGRADEQFF
TGTGCCAGCAGCCCGATAGGGACTAGCGGGAGGGCCGATGAGCAGTTCTTC
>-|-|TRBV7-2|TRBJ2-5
CASSEVPYETQYF
TGTGCCAGCAGCGAAGTTCCCTACGAGACCCAGTACTTC
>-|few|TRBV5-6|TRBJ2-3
CASYSLVRGTDTQYF
TGTGCCAGCTACAGCTTAGTCCGGGGCACAGATACGCAGTATTTT
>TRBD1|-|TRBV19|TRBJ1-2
CASTTGQGQGYTF
TGTGCCAGTACCACGGGACAGGGTCAAGGCTACACCTTC
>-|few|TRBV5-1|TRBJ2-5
CASSPDSFVTQYF
TGCGCCAGCAGCCCCGACAGCTTTGTGACCCAGTACTTC
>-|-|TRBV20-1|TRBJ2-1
CSASRGTSYNEQFF
TGCAGTGCTAGTAGGGGGACCTCCTACAATGAGCAGTTCTTC
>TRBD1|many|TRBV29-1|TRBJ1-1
CSAGDGTGMNTEAFF
TGCAGCGCCGGGGACGGGACAGGGATGAACACTGAAGCTTTCTTT